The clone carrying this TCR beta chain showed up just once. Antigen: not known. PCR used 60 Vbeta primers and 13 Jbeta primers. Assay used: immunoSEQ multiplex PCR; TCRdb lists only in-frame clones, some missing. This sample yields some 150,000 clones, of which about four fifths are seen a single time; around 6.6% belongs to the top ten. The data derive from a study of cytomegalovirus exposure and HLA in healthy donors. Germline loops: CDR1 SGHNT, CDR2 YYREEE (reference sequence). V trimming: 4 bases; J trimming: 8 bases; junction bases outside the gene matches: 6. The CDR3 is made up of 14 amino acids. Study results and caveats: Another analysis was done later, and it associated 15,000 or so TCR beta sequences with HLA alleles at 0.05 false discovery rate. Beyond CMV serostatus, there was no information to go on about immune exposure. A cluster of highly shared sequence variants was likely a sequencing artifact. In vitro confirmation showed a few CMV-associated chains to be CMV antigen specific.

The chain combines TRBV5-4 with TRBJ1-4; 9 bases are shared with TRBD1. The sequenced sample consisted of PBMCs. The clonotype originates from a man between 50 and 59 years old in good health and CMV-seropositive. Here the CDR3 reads CASSMGQGGEKLFF. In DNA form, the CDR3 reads TGTGCCAGCAGCATGGGACAGGGTGGGGAAAAACTGTTTTTT.